This T cell receptor beta chain was sequenced during a study of response to subunit inactivated influenza vaccine. Study results and caveats: Authors suggested few new T cells are recruited by each seasonal influenza vaccination.

This CDR3 comprises 15 residues. V dropped 7 bases and J dropped 4; count of bases not matched to a gene: 10. Germline CDR1 reads MNHNS; CDR2 reads SASEGT. This clonotype has a count of ten or more. Its antigen is unidentified. TCRdb re-analysed the RT-PCR reads in MiXCR, keeping a single row per CDR3 protein. Altogether roughly 790,000 distinct CDR3 sequences are present, 21% being singletons, with the ten largest covering roughly 10%. The receptor was isolated from a man in his forties or fifties who received an inactivated influenza vaccine. This material consisted of PBMCs from blood, taken approximately 5 days after vaccination. The V and J genes are TRBV6-1 and TRBJ2-5, with 9 bases fitting TRBD2. The CDR3 loop is CASTIAGATGETQYF. CDR3 bases: TGTGCCAGCACTATAGCGGGGGCGACGGGAGAGACCCAGTACTTC.